The rows below give T cell receptor beta chains drawn from one sample of a study of regulatory T cells in long-lasting Graves disease. MiXCR, run by TCRdb on the multiplex PCR reads, gives a single entry per CDR3 protein. The data contain almost 450,000 distinct CDR3 sequences, about 17% of them singletons. These data were likewise used in another study, on T cells in Graves' hyperthyroidism and ophthalmopathy.

Sequences were derived from peripheral blood mononuclear cells (PBMCs), sampled at new diagnosis, from a patient treated with antithyroid drugs. The origin of the receptors is a woman aged 25 to 45 with Graves disease. CDR3s include the opening cysteine and the closing phenylalanine or tryptophan.

v_call	j_call	cdr3_aa
TRBV20-1	TRBJ2-2	CSARDTGGELFF
TRBV30	TRBJ2-5	CAWSAGVTRTEETQYF
TRBV11-2	TRBJ2-3	CASSLSPDADTQYF
TRBV6-1	TRBJ1-4	CASSALQGAEKLFF
TRBV9	TRBJ1-4	CASSADGTGREKLFF
TRBV29-1	TRBJ1-3	CSVAKGLRGNTIYF
TRBV19	TRBJ2-2	CASSTWTGTGELFF
TRBV7-6	TRBJ2-1	CASSLAGGHYNEQFF
TRBV13	TRBJ2-7	CASSLVAGGLPTYEQYF
TRBV27	TRBJ2-5	CASSLNPGLAMQETQYF
TRBV6-1	TRBJ2-3	CASSRQAGGERTDTQYF
TRBV24-1	TRBJ2-3	CATGGQGLTDTQYF
TRBV11-2	TRBJ2-1	CASSISGAHEQFF
TRBV7-9	TRBJ1-1	CASSLPPRDTEAFF
TRBV6-1	TRBJ2-1	CASRWTSGVNEQFF
TRBV7-2	TRBJ1-2	CASSLSLPQGENYGYTF
TRBV20-1	TRBJ2-5	CSAMEGGETQYF
TRBV19	TRBJ1-1	CASSIGDGTEAFF
TRBV7-9	TRBJ2-3	CALLGTNTDTQYF
TRBV10-1	TRBJ2-2	CASSGTPNTGELFF
TRBV6-2/TRBV6-3	TRBJ2-7	CASRSVGQTSYEQYF
TRBV28	TRBJ1-2	CASSLSEGANYGYTF
TRBV7-7	TRBJ2-2	CATHPGLGDTGELFF
TRBV11-3	TRBJ2-5	CASSARVMETQYF
TRBV28	TRBJ2-3	CASSPGDFTSTDTQYF
TRBV19	TRBJ2-1	CASRGLAGIYNEQFF
TRBV6-2/TRBV6-3	TRBJ1-1	CASQLQGRGTEAFF
TRBV2	TRBJ2-1	CASTSGRDVGYNEQFF
TRBV7-2	TRBJ2-1	CASSPGLAGNNEQFF
TRBV20-1	TRBJ2-1	CSAYRSGKDNEQFF
TRBV28	TRBJ2-7	CASRKAGSSYEQYF
TRBV18	TRBJ2-7	CASSQRDGSYEQYF
TRBV6-9	TRBJ2-7	CASSSSGPTSGRAYEQYF
TRBV9	TRBJ2-1	CASSVAASGIMGEQFF
TRBV7-2	TRBJ2-5	CASRPGRGYGYQETQYF
TRBV4-1	TRBJ1-2	CASSQEWGGVSGCTF
TRBV7-9	TRBJ2-7	CASSLMQDEQYF